This TCR beta chain was observed in a study of T cell changes during pregnancy in multiple sclerosis. TCRdb's copy holds only in-frame clones and misses some; the assay was immunoSEQ multiplex PCR. The sample records 21,000 or so clones, approximately 90% being singletons. V shed 6 bases, J shed 0 bases, and the junction held 4 bases outside the gene matches. The V gene's germline CDR1 is SQVTM and CDR2 ANQGSEA. The CDR3 is 15 residues long. Sequences were derived from CD8+ T cells from peripheral blood mononuclear cells, sampled in the second trimester of pregnancy. The sequence was collected from a female donor in good health, enrolled as a control in a pregnancy study. The chain links TRBV29-1 to TRBJ2-3; 12 bases map to TRBD2. DNA for the CDR3: TGCAGCGTCCCGACTAGCGGGGGAAGCACAGATACGCAGTATTTT. Translation: CSVPTSGGSTDTQYF.